The 32 T cell receptor beta chains below all came from one sample that was sequenced in a study of blood T cell repertoires in COVID-19. Sequenced by immunoSEQ multiplex PCR; TCRdb stores in-frame clones only, minus some. Here the sample spans more than 25,000 clones, roughly 90% being singletons. Sequencing was carried out using peripheral blood. These receptors all come from a woman aged 40 to 55 with active or convalescent COVID-19.

The rearrangement links TRBV5-1 to TRBJ2-5; TRBD2 agrees at 11 bases. The CDR3 has 16 amino acids. Trimming cost V 5 bases and J 2 bases; bases outside gene matches: 8. Germline V gene data show CDR1 as SGHRS and CDR2 as YFSETQ. Here the CDR3 reads CASRGDLAGGQETQYF. In DNA, the CDR3 is TGCGCCAGCAGAGGGGATCTAGCGGGAGGACAAGAGACCCAGTACTTC.

The chain links TRBV3-1 (or the pseudogene TRBV3-2) to TRBJ1-2; no clear D. CDR3 length equals 15 residues. The germline V gene has CDR1 LGHDT and CDR2 YNNKEL (reference sequence). The V end was cut by 1 base, the J end by 4 bases, with 13 bases between. Here the CDR3 reads CASSQGFDGSYGYTF. CDR3 nucleotide sequence: TGTGCCAGCAGCCAAGGTTTCGACGGGAGCTATGGCTACACCTTC.

This chain joins TRBV10-3 and TRBJ1-6; perhaps TRBD1 as D (5 bases). CDR3 length: 12 residues. V was shortened by 4 bases and J by 8 bases, with 6 bases between the two germline ends. Germline V gene sequence: CDR1 ENHRY, CDR2 SYGVKD. CDR3 coding DNA: TGTGCCATCAGTGCGACAGATTCACCCCTCCACTTT. Protein sequence: CAISATDSPLHF.

The J gene is TRBJ2-7, the V gene TRBV4-2, with D possibly being TRBD1 (6 bases). The CDR3 is 15 residues long. V lost 0 bases and J 2 bases, leaving 11 bases between the germline ends. Germline-derived CDR1 and CDR2 are LGHNA and YNFKEQ. In DNA form, the CDR3 reads TGTGCCAGCAGCCAAGATCTAGGACAGCCCTACGAGCAGTACTTC. This encodes CASSQDLGQPYEQYF.

The gene calls are TRBV7-2 and TRBJ1-2; D is undetermined. The CDR3 runs 14 residues. The germline CDR1 and CDR2 sequences are SGHTA and FQGNSA. Trimming removed 8 bases from V and 3 bases from J, with 16 bases in between. The CDR3: CASVGVREDYGYTF. CDR3 DNA: TGTGCCAGCGTCGGGGTACGAGAAGACTATGGCTACACCTTC.

The chain carries TRBV12-3 or TRBV12-4 and TRBJ2-7, with 7 bases aligning to TRBD1. The trim removed 4 bases at V and 6 bases at J, leaving 6 bases unmatched. This CDR3 contains 13 residues. CDR3 DNA sequence: TGTGCCAGCAGTTCCACAGGGGCCCCCGAGCAGTACTTC. Residues: CASSSTGAPEQYF.

The chain joins TRBV27 to TRBJ2-1, with TRBD2 identical over 9 bases. The junction had 11 bases not matched to a gene; V was cut back by 5 bases and J by 9 bases. The germline V gene encodes CDR1 MNHEY and CDR2 SMNVEV (reference sequence). The CDR3 loop spans 15 amino acids. The CDR3 region is CASSTLAGGPLEQFF. DNA of the CDR3: TGTGCCAGCAGTACCCTGGCGGGAGGGCCGCTTGAGCAGTTCTTC.

The V gene is TRBV7-8, the J gene TRBJ2-7; tentatively, D is TRBD2 (5 bases). Germline CDR1 is SGHVS and CDR2 is FQNEAQ. V was cut by 5 bases and J by 2 bases, with 10 bases left in between. CDR3 length: 13 residues. CDR3 bases: TGTGCCAGCAGCGAGGTGACTACCTACGAGCAGTACTTC. This codes for CASSEVTTYEQYF.

The chain couples TRBV6-5 to TRBJ2-7, with D possibly matching TRBD1 (5 bases). CDR1 is MNHEY and CDR2 is SVGAGI in the germline V gene. The CDR3 sequence is 14 residues long. V shed 5 bases and J shed 5 bases, with 16 bases lying between them. The CDR3 DNA follows: TGTGCCAGCAGTATGGTTGACAGCCGCCACGAGCAGTACTTC. Translation gives CASSMVDSRHEQYF.

The V and J genes are TRBV29-1 and TRBJ1-2; a possible D gene is TRBD1 (5 bases). V was trimmed by 6 bases and J by 2 bases, leaving 10 bases between them. Germline loops: CDR1 SQVTM, CDR2 ANQGSEA. This CDR3 has 12 residues. CDR3 protein: CSVADRNYGYTF. The CDR3 region has the DNA TGCAGCGTGGCCGACAGAAACTATGGCTACACCTTC.

The chain is built from TRBV4-3 and TRBJ1-1; 11 bases are shared with TRBD1. The length of the CDR3 is 16 residues. Per the germline V gene, CDR1 is LGHNA and CDR2 is YSLEER. Trimming took 3 bases from V and 6 from J; bases not matched to a gene: 9. The CDR3 DNA follows: TGCGCCAGCAGCCATACGGGACAGGGGGTTTCGGCTGAAGCTTTCTTT. The encoded protein is CASSHTGQGVSAEAFF.

The rearrangement joins TRBV10-3 to TRBJ2-3; 9 nucleotides align to TRBD2. CDR1 is ENHRY and CDR2 is SYGVKD in the germline V gene. This CDR3 has 16 amino acids. Unmatched junction bases numbered 6, after V lost 3 bases and J lost 2 bases. CDR3 protein: CAISDWASGDTDTQYF. The CDR3 DNA reads as TGTGCCATCAGTGATTGGGCTAGCGGGGACACAGATACGCAGTATTTT.

The rearrangement links TRBV19 to TRBJ1-5; no definite D call. V lost 5 bases, J lost 6 bases, and 11 bases lay in between. Germline assignment: CDR1 LNHDA and CDR2 SQIVND (reference sequence). The CDR3 runs 13 residues. The DNA of the CDR3 is TGTGCCAGTAGTGACCAGGCTCCTCAGCCCCAGCATTTT. Translating gives CASSDQAPQPQHF. Variable domain in full (rest from reference TRBV19 and TRBJ1-5): DGGITQSPKYLFRKEGQNVTLSCEQNLNHDAMYWYRQDPGQGLRLIYYSQIVNDFQKGDIAEGYSVSREKKESFPLTVTSAQKNPTAFYLCASSDQAPQPQHFGDGTRLSIL.

The J gene is TRBJ1-5, the V gene TRBV19; 9 nucleotides line up with TRBD1. CDR3 length: 15 amino acids. Germline V gene lookup returns CDR1 LNHDA and CDR2 SQIVND (reference sequence). V lost 6 bases to trimming and J lost 3 bases; unmatched junction nucleotides: 6. CDR3 in DNA: TGTGCCAGTAGACCTACAGGGGGCCTCAATCAGCCCCAGCATTTT. It encodes CASRPTGGLNQPQHF.

The chain has TRBV21-1 and TRBJ2-7; TRBD1 is the table's D call, not checked against the DNA. TRBV21-1 is an annotated pseudogene. There are 14 residues in the CDR3. CDR3 residues: CASSGAERTYEQYF. The DNA of the CDR3 is TGTGCCAGCAGTGGGGCAGAACGTACCTACGAGCAGTACTTC.

Written as DNA, the CDR3 is TGTGCCAGCAGCCCCGGGACTAGCGGGAGCTCCTACAATGAGCAGTTCTTC. Protein sequence: CASSPGTSGSSYNEQFF. This chain uses TRBV7-3 with TRBJ2-1, with 14 bases matching TRBD2. CDR3 length: 17 residues. Looked up from germline, CDR1 is SGHTA and CDR2 is FQGTGA. Trimming removed 5 bases from V and 0 bases from J; junction bases left unmatched: 3.

The rearrangement links TRBV27 to TRBJ2-7; the D gene is possibly TRBD1 (5 bases). The length of the CDR3 is 13 residues. Germline V gene sequence: CDR1 MNHEY, CDR2 SMNVEV (reference sequence). Trimming removed 2 bases from V and 0 bases from J, with 5 bases in between. The CDR3 DNA reads TGTGCCAGCAGTTTAAGGGGCTCCTACGAGCAGTACTTC. Encoded protein: CASSLRGSYEQYF.

The genes are TRBV28 and TRBJ2-1; 9 bases are a match to TRBD2. Germline assignment: CDR1 MDHEN and CDR2 SYDVKM. V dropped 7 bases and J dropped 5; count of bases not matched to a gene: 18. The CDR3 is 18 residues long. The CDR3 here is CASTQATFGTSTDNEQFF. Written as DNA, the CDR3 is TGTGCCAGCACCCAGGCGACTTTCGGGACTAGCACAGACAATGAGCAGTTCTTC.

In the case of this clone: The germline gene is not matched at one end of the junction; a read error may be the cause. The chain joins TRBV18 to TRBJ2-5; 7 positions agree with TRBD1. This CDR3 comprises 12 residues. CDR1 is KGHSH, CDR2 LQKENI, per germline. DNA for the CDR3: TGTGCCAGCTCTCCACAGGGGGAGACCCAGTACTTC. Its protein product is CASSPQGETQYF.

The chain is built from TRBV7-9 and TRBJ1-2; D remains ambiguous. Germline CDR1 and CDR2: SEHNR and FQNEAQ (reference sequence). Trimming stripped 7 bases from V and 0 bases from J, with 9 bases between. The CDR3 is made up of 13 amino acids. The CDR3, as DNA: TGTGCCAGCACCCAGTTTCCTAACTATGGCTACACCTTC. Its protein is CASTQFPNYGYTF. Full variable domain (missing parts from reference TRBV7-9 and TRBJ1-2): DTGVSQNPRHKITKRGQNVTFRCDPISEHNRLYWYRQTLGQGPEFLTYFQNEAQLEKSRLLSDRFSAERPKGSFSTLEIQRTEQGDSAMYLCASTQFPNYGYTFGSGTRLTVV.

V usage is TRBV27 and J usage is TRBJ2-1; TRBD2 matches 9 bases. The V segment lost 2 bases and the J segment 6 bases; nucleotides outside the gene matches: 8. The CDR3 contains 16 residues. Germline V lookup: CDR1 MNHEY, CDR2 SMNVEV (reference sequence). In DNA form, the CDR3 reads TGTGCCAGCAGTTTAAGCTTAGCGGGAGTAGGCAATGAGCAGTTCTTC. Translating gives CASSLSLAGVGNEQFF.

The chain combines TRBV19 with TRBJ2-3, with 7 bases matching TRBD2. This CDR3 is built from 15 residues. J was trimmed by 2 bases and V by 6 bases; bases with no gene match: 8. Germline CDR1 reads LNHDA; CDR2 reads SQIVND (reference sequence). CDR3 in DNA: TGTGCCAGTAGCAAACTAGCGACCATCACAGATACGCAGTATTTT. Translated, it gives CASSKLATITDTQYF.

V gene TRBV2 combines with J gene TRBJ1-4; tentatively, D is TRBD1 (6 bases). The CDR3 contains 14 residues. Germline CDR1 and CDR2: SNHLY and FYNNEI. V was shortened by 6 bases and J by 7 bases, with 15 bases between the two germline ends. CDR3 coding DNA: TGTGCCAGCAGCCCAGGGGACCACAGTGAAAAACTGTTTTTT. Translated, it gives CASSPGDHSEKLFF.

This chain uses TRBV7-3 with TRBJ1-2; 8 bases map to TRBD1. CDR3 length: 15 residues. Germline-derived CDR1 and CDR2 are SGHTA and FQGTGA. Trimming at V came to 5 bases and at J to 7 bases, leaving 12 bases not matched to a gene. The CDR3 nucleotides are TGTGCCAGCAGCCCCGGAGGACAGGGTGCGACTGGCTACACCTTC. It translates to CASSPGGQGATGYTF.

The genes are TRBV2 and TRBJ1-3; D gene ambiguous. Germline V gene sequence: CDR1 SNHLY, CDR2 FYNNEI. V was clipped by 2 bases and J by 2 bases, with 7 bases between them. The CDR3 is made up of 14 amino acids. CDR3 DNA sequence: TGTGCCAGCAGTGAATACGGGGCTGGAAACACCATATATTTT. This gives the protein CASSEYGAGNTIYF.

Here the CDR3 DNA reads TGCGCCAGCAGCTTTCGGTCGCGGAACGAGCAGTACTTC. It encodes CASSFRSRNEQYF. J is TRBJ2-7 and V is TRBV5-1; D gene unclear. Deletions cut 2 bases from V and 5 bases from J, with 11 bases between. The germline CDR1 and CDR2 sequences are SGHRS and YFSETQ. The CDR3 length is 13 residues.

V is TRBV5-4 and J is TRBJ1-1; D gene uncertain. V gave up 2 bases and J gave up 4 bases, with 12 bases separating them. The germline CDR1 and CDR2 sequences are SGHNT and YYREEE (reference sequence). This CDR3 region has 14 residues. CDR3 residues: CASSFTGAGTEAFF. The CDR3 DNA sequence: TGTGCCAGCAGCTTCACGGGAGCTGGCACTGAAGCTTTCTTT.

In its sample, this clone was seen once. The chain links TRBV6-1 to TRBJ1-5; D is ambiguous. The V gene's germline CDR1 is MNHNS and CDR2 SASEGT. The CDR3 length is 13 residues. The V end lost 3 bases, the J end lost 5 bases, and 8 bases lay between the germline ends. CDR3 bases: TGTGCCAGCAGTGACAGTTTCGATCAGCCCCAGCATTTT. Amino acids: CASSDSFDQPQHF.

The rearrangement uses TRBV19 and TRBJ1-5; the D gene is possibly TRBD1 (5 bases). The CDR3 sequence is 14 residues long. Trimming left V 3 bases short and J 4 bases short, with 10 bases between. Germline assignment: CDR1 LNHDA and CDR2 SQIVND (reference sequence). The CDR3 reads CASSMWGTNQPQHF. In DNA, the CDR3 is TGTGCCAGTAGTATGTGGGGGACTAATCAGCCCCAGCATTTT.

The chain joins TRBV2 to TRBJ1-2, with D perhaps TRBD1 (6 bases). The V end lost 5 bases, the J end lost 2 bases, and 9 bases lay between the germline ends. The CDR3 runs 13 residues. The germline gives CDR1 SNHLY, CDR2 FYNNEI. In nucleotides, the CDR3 is TGTGCCAGCAGTTTTCAGGGGAACTATGGCTACACCTTC. Its translation: CASSFQGNYGYTF. Combining the CDR3 with reference TRBV2 and TRBJ1-2 gives the whole variable domain EPEVTQTPSHQVTQMGQEVILRCVPISNHLYFYWYRQILGQKVEFLVSFYNNEISEKSEIFDDQFSVERPDGSNFTLKIRSTKLEDSAMYFCASSFQGNYGYTFGSGTRLTVV.

The rearrangement joins TRBV5-1 to TRBJ1-5; D not certain. The CDR3 covers 15 residues. Germline V CDR1 and CDR2: SGHRS, YFSETQ. V was pared by 2 bases and J by 6 bases, with 15 bases between. The CDR3 sequence is CASSLTSGNVQPQHF. The CDR3 DNA sequence: TGCGCCAGCAGCTTAACGTCGGGGAACGTTCAGCCCCAGCATTTT.

The chain employs TRBV5-1 and TRBJ2-3; 10 bases are a match to TRBD2. V lost 4 bases, J lost 0 bases, and 5 bases stayed unmatched. Per the germline V gene, CDR1 is SGHRS and CDR2 is YFSETQ. CDR3 length: 16 residues. The CDR3 protein is CASSARTSGSTDTQYF. CDR3 sequence (DNA): TGCGCCAGCAGCGCACGGACTAGCGGTAGCACAGATACGCAGTATTTT.